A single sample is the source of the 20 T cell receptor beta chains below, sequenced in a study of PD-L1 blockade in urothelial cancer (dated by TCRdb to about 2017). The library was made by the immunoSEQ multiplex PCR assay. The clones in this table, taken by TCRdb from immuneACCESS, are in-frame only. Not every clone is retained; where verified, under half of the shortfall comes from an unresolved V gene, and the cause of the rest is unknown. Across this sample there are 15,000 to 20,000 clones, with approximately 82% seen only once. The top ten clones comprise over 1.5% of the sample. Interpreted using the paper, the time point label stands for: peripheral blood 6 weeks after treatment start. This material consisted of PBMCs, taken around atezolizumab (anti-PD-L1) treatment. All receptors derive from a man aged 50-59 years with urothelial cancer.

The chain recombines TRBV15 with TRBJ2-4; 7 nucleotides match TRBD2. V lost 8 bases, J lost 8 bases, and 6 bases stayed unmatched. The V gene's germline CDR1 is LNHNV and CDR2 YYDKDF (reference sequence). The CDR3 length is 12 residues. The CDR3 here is CATAKGRDIQYF. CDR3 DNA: TGTGCCACCGCAAAGGGGAGGGACATTCAGTACTTC.

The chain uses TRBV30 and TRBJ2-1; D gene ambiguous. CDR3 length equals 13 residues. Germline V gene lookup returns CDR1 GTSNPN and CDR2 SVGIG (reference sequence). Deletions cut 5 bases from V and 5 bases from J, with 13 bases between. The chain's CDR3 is CAWSPLRNNEQFF. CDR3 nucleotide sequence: TGTGCCTGGTCCCCCCTACGTAACAATGAGCAGTTCTTC.

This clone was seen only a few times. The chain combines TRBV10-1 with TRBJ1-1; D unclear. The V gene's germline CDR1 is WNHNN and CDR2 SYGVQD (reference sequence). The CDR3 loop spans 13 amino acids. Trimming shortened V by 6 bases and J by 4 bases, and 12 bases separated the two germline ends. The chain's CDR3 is CASSSGRFTEAFF. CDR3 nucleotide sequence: TGCGCCAGCAGCTCGGGGAGGTTCACTGAAGCTTTCTTT.

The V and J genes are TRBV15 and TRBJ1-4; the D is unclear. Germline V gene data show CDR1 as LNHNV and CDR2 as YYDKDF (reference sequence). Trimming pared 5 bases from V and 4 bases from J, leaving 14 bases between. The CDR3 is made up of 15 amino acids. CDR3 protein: CATSPRARSNEKLFF. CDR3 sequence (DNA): TGTGCCACCAGCCCCCGCGCACGGAGTAATGAAAAACTGTTTTTT.

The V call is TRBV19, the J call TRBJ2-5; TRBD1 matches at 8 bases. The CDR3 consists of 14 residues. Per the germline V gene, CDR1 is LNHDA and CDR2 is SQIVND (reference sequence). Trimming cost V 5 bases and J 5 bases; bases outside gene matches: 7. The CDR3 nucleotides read TGTGCCAGTAGTCGGCAGGGGGCTTGGGAGACCCAGTACTTC. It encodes CASSRQGAWETQYF.

CDR3 sequence: CASSVGGGEGTGELFF. The CDR3 DNA reads as TGTGCCAGCAGCGTAGGGGGAGGGGAGGGCACCGGGGAGCTGTTTTTT. The V gene is TRBV9, the J gene TRBJ2-2; TRBD2 agrees at 7 bases. V trimming: 0 bases; J trimming: 4 bases; junction bases outside the gene matches: 6. CDR3 length: 16 residues. The germline gives CDR1 SGDLS, CDR2 YYNGEE.

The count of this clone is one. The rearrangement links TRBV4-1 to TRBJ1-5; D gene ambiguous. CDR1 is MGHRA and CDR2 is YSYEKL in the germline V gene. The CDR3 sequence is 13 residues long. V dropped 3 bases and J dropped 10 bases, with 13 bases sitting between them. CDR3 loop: CASSQLLPSPQHF. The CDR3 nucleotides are TGCGCCAGCAGCCAGCTCCTACCAAGTCCCCAGCATTTT.

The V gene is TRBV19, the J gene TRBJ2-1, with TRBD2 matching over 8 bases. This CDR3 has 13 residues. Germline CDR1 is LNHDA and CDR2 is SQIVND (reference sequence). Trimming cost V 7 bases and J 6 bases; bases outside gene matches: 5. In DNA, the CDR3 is TGTGCCAGTAAGCGGGAGAGACTCAATGAGCAGTTCTTC. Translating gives CASKRERLNEQFF.

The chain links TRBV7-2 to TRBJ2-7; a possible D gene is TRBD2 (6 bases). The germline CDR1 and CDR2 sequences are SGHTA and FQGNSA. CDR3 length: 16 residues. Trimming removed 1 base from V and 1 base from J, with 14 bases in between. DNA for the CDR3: TGTGCCAGCAGCTTAGACCAGGGACTGCCATCCTACGAGCAGTACTTC. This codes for CASSLDQGLPSYEQYF.

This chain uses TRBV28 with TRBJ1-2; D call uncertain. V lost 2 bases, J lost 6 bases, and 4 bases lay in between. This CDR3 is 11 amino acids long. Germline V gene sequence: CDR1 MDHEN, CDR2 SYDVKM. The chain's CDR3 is CASSLLNGYTF. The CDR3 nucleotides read TGTGCCAGCAGTTTACTTAATGGCTACACCTTC.

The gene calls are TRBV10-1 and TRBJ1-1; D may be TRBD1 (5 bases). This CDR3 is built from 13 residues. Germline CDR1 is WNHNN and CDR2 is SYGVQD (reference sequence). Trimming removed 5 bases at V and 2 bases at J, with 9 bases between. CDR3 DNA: TGCGCCAGCAGTACAGGTCTAAACACTGAAGCTTTCTTT. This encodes CASSTGLNTEAFF.

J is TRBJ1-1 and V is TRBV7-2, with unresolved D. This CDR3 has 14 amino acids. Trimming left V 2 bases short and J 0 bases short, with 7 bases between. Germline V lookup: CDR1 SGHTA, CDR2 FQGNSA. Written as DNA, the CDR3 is TGTGCCAGCAGCTTACTCGGGGTGAACACTGAAGCTTTCTTT. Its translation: CASSLLGVNTEAFF. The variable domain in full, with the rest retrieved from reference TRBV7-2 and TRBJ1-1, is GAGVSQSPSNKVTEKGKDVELRCDPISGHTALYWYRQSLGQGLEFLIYFQGNSAPDKSGLPSDRFSAERTGGSVSTLTIQRTQQEDSAVYLCASSLLGVNTEAFFGQGTRLTVV.

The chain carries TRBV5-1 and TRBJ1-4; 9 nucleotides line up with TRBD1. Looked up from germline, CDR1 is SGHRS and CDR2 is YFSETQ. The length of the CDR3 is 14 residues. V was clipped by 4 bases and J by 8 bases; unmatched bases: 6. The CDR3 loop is CASSPGQGLEKLFF. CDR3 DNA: TGCGCCAGCAGCCCAGGACAGGGGCTGGAAAAACTGTTTTTT.

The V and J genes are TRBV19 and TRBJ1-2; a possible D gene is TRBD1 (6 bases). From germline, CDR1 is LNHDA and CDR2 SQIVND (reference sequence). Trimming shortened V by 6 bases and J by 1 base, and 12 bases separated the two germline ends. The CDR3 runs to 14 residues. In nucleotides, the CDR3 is TGTGCCAGTAGATCCGACAGGCTTAACTATGGCTACACCTTC. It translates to CASRSDRLNYGYTF. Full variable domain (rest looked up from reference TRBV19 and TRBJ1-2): DGGITQSPKYLFRKEGQNVTLSCEQNLNHDAMYWYRQDPGQGLRLIYYSQIVNDFQKGDIAEGYSVSREKKESFPLTVTSAQKNPTAFYLCASRSDRLNYGYTFGSGTRLTVV.

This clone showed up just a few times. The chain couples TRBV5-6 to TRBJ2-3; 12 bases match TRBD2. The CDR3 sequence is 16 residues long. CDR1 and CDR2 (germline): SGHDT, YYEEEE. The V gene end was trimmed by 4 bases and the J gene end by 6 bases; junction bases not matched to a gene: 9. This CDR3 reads CASSPSTSGRPDTQYF. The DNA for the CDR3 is TGTGCCAGCAGCCCATCGACTAGCGGGAGACCGGATACGCAGTATTTT.

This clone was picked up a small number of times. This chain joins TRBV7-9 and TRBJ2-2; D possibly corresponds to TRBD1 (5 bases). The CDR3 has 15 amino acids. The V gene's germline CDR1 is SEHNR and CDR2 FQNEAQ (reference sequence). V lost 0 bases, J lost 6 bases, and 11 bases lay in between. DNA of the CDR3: TGTGCCAGCAGCTTAGCGGCAGGGTCGGCCGGGGAGCTGTTTTTT. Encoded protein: CASSLAAGSAGELFF. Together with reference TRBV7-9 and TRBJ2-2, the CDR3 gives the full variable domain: DTGVSQNPRHKITKRGQNVTFRCDPISEHNRLYWYRQTLGQGPEFLTYFQNEAQLEKSRLLSDRFSAERPKGSFSTLEIQRTEQGDSAMYLCASSLAAGSAGELFFGEGSRLTVL.

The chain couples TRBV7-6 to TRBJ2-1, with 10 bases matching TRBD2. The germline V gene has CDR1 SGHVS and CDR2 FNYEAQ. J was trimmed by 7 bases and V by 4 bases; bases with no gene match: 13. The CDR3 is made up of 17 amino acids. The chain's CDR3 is CASSSWSVAAGGNEQFF. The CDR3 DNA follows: TGTGCCAGCAGCTCCTGGTCCGTCGCAGCGGGAGGGAATGAGCAGTTCTTC.

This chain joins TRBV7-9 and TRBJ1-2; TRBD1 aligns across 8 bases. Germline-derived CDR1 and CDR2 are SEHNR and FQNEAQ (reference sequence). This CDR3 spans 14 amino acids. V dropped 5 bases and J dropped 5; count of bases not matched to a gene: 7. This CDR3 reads CASSRPGQDYGYTF. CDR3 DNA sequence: TGTGCCAGCAGCCGACCGGGACAGGATTATGGCTACACCTTC.

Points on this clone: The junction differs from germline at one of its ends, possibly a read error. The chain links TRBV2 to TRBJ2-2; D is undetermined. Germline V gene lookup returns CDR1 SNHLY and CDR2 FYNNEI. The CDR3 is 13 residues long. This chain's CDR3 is CASSDSGTRELFF. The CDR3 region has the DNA TGTGCCAGCAGTGATTCAGGCACCCGGGAGCTGTTTTTT.

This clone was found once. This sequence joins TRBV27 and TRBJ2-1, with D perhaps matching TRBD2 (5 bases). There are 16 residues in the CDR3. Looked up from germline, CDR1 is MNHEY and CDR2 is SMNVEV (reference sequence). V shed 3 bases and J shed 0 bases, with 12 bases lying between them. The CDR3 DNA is TGTGCCAGCAGTTTCGGGGTCAAGGGCTCCTACAATGAGCAGTTCTTC. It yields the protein CASSFGVKGSYNEQFF.